This TCR beta chain was captured in a study of CXCR3-negative and CXCR3-positive naive CD8 T cells. Study findings and constraints: Greater hydrophobicity was found in TRB CDR3s of CXCR3-positive naive cells than of CXCR3-negative naive cells.

The CDR3 covers 18 residues. Germline CDR1 and CDR2: SGHNT and YENEEA. TRB cDNA libraries were made by UMI-labeled 5' RACE. TCRdb re-called the 5' RACE reads; every CDR3 protein appears as one record, without DNA. This repertoire comprises around 63,000 distinct CDR3 sequences; its ten largest clones make up around 5%. As for this clonotype: Its antigen is not identified.

The receptor was isolated from a human donor in good health. Some clones in this sample may be carry-over from other donors' samples. The chain joins TRBV11-3 to TRBJ2-2; TCRdb's assignment of TRBD2 cannot be checked, as there is no DNA. The sample was naive CXCR3+ CD8+ T cells from blood. Subset of the sample: CD45RO-CCR7+CD27+CD95- naive CD8+ T cells expressing CXCR3 (TNR3+). CDR3: CASSPWTSGGAGAGELFF.